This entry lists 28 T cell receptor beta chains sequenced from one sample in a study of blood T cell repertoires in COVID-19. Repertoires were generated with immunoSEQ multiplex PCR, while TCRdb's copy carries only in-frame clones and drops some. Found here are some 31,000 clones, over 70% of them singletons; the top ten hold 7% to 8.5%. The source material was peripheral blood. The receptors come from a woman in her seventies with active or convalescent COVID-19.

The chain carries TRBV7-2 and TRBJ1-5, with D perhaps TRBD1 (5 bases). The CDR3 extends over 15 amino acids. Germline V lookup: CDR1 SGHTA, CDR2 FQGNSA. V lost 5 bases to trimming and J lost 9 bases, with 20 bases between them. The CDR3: CASSPMPGSQGPQHF. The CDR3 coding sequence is TGTGCCAGCAGCCCGATGCCCGGGTCCCAGGGGCCCCAGCATTTT.

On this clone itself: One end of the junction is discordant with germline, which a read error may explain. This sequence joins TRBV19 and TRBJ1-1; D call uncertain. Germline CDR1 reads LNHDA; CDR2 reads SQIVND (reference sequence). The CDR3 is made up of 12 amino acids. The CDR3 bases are TGTGCCAGTAGTATAGAGCGGGGAGGTTTGGCTTTT. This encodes CASSIERGGLAF.

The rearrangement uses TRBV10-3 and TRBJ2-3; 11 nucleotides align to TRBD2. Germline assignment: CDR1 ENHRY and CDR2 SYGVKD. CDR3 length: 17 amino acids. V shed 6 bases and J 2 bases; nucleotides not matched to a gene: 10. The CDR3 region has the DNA TGTGCCATCAGCGGGTTACTGGGACTAGCGGACACAGATACGCAGTATTTT. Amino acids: CAISGLLGLADTDTQYF.

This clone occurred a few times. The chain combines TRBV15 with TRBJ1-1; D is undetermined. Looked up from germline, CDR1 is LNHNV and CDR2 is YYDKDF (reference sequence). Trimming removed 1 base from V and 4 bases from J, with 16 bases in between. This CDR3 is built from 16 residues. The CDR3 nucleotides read TGTGCCACCAGCAGAGGAGGGTTTACGGGTGCCACTGAAGCTTTCTTT. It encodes CATSRGGFTGATEAFF.

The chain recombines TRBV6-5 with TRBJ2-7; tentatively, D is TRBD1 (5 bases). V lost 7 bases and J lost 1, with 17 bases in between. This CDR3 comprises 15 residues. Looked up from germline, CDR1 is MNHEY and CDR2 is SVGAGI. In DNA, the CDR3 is TGTGCCAGCACCCGGTTTGCGACAGCATCCTACGAGCAGTACTTC. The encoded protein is CASTRFATASYEQYF.

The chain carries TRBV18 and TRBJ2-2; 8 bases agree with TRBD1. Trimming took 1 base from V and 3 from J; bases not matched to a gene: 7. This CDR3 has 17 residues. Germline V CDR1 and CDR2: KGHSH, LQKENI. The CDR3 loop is CASSPRVGQGDTGELFF. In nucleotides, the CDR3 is TGTGCCAGCTCACCACGGGTCGGACAGGGCGACACCGGGGAGCTGTTTTTT. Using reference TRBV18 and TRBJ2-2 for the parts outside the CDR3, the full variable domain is NAGVMQNPRHLVRRRGQEARLRCSPMKGHSHVYWYRQLPEEGLKFMVYLQKENIIDESGMPKERFSAEFPKEGPSILRIQQVVRGDSAAYFCASSPRVGQGDTGELFFGEGSRLTVL.

CDR3 residues: CACTPRGGSNQPQHF. CDR3 DNA sequence: TGTGCCTGCACTCCCCGGGGGGGTAGCAATCAGCCCCAGCATTTT. V is TRBV30 and J is TRBJ1-5, with D perhaps matching TRBD1 (5 bases). Germline V gives CDR1 GTSNPN, CDR2 SVGIG (reference sequence). This CDR3 is built from 15 residues. Trimming took off 6 bases at V and 0 bases at J, with 15 bases between the two ends.

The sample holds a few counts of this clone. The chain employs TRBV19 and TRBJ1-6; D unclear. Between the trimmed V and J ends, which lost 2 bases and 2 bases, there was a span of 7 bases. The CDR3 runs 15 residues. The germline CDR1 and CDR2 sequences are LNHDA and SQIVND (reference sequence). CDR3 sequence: CASSIPQAYNSPLHF. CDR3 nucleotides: TGTGCCAGTAGTATACCCCAGGCCTATAATTCACCCCTCCACTTT.

CDR3 sequence (DNA): TGTGCCTGGTCGGCAGGGGGTATATCTGGGGCCAACGTCCTGACTTTC. As protein: CAWSAGGISGANVLTF. The chain combines TRBV30 with TRBJ2-6; 7 bases map to TRBD1. The length of the CDR3 is 16 residues. Trimming cost V 5 bases and J 1 base; bases outside gene matches: 8. From germline, CDR1 is GTSNPN and CDR2 SVGIG (reference sequence). Filled out from reference TRBV30 and TRBJ2-6, the complete variable domain reads SQTIHQWPATLVQPVGSPLSLECTVEGTSNPNLYWYRQAAGRGLQLLFYSVGIGQISSEVPQNLSASRPQDRQFILSSKKLLLSDSGFYLCAWSAGGISGANVLTFGAGSRLTVL.

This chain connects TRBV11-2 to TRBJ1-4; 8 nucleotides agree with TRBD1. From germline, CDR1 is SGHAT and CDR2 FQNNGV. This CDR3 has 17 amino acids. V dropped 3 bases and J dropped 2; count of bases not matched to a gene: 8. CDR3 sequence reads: CASSFGAGGPTNEKLFF. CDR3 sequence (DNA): TGTGCCAGCAGCTTCGGCGCAGGGGGCCCCACTAATGAAAAACTGTTTTTT.

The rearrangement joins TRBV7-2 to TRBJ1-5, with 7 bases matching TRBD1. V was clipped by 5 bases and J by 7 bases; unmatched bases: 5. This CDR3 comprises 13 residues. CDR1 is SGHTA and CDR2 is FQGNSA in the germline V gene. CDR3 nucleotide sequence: TGTGCCAGCAGCGACCGACAGGGACAGCCCCAGCATTTT. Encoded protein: CASSDRQGQPQHF.

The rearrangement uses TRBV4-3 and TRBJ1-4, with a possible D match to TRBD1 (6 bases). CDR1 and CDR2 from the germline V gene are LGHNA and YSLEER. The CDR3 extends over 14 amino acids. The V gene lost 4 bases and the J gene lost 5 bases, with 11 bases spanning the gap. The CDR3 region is CASSPRTVNEKLFF. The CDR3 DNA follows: TGCGCCAGCAGCCCGAGGACAGTAAATGAAAAACTGTTTTTT.

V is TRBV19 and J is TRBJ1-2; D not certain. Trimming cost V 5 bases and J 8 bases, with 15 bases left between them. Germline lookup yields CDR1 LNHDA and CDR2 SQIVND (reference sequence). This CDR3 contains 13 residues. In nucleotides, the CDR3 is TGTGCCAGTAGTCTCTTGGGCAGAAAGGGCTACACCTTC. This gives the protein CASSLLGRKGYTF. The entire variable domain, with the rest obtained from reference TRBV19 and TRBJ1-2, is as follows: DGGITQSPKYLFRKEGQNVTLSCEQNLNHDAMYWYRQDPGQGLRLIYYSQIVNDFQKGDIAEGYSVSREKKESFPLTVTSAQKNPTAFYLCASSLLGRKGYTFGSGTRLTVV.

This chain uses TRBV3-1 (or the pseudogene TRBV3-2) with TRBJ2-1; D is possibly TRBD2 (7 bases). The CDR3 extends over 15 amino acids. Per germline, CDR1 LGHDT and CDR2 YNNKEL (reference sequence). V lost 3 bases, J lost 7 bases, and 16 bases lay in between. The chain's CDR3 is CASSQDSRGGNEQFF. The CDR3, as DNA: TGTGCCAGCAGCCAGGACAGTAGGGGAGGGAATGAGCAGTTCTTC.

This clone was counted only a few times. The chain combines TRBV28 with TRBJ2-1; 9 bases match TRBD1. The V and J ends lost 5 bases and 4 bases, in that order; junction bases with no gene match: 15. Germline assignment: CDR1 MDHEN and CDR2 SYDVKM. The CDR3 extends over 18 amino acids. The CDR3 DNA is TGTGCCAGCAGTCCTCGGACAGGGGTTGGTGGACGGTACAATGAGCAGTTCTTC. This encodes CASSPRTGVGGRYNEQFF.

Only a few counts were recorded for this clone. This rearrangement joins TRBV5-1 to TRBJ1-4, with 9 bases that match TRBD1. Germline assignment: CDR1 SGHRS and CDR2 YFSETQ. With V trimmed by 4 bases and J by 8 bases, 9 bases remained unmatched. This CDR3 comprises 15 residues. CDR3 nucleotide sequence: TGCGCCAGCAGCCTGGGGACAGGGATATCGGAAAAACTGTTTTTT. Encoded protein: CASSLGTGISEKLFF.

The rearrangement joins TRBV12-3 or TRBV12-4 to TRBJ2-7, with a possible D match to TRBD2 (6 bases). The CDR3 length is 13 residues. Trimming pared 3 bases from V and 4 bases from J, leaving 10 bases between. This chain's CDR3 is CASSFLGGYEQYF. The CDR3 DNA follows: TGTGCCAGCAGTTTCCTCGGAGGGTACGAGCAGTACTTC.

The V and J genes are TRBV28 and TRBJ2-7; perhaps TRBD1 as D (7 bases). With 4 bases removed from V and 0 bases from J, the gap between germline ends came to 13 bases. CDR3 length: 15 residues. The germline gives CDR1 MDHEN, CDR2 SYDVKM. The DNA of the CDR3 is TGTGCCAGCAGTTCGGCGGGACAGAGCTCCTACGAGCAGTACTTC. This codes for CASSSAGQSSYEQYF.

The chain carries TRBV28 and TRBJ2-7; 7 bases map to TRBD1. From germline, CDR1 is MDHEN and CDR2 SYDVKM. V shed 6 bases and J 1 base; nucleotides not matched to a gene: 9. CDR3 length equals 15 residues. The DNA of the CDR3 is TGTGCCAGCAGCCCCCCCGGGACAGCATCCTACGAGCAGTACTTC. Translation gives CASSPPGTASYEQYF.

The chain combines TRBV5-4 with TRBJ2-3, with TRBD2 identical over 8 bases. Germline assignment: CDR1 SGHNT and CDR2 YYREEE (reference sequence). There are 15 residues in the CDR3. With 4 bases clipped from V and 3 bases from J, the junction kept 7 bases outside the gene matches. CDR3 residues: CASSLAGLGTDTQYF. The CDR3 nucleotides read TGTGCCAGCAGCCTTGCGGGACTAGGTACAGATACGCAGTATTTT.

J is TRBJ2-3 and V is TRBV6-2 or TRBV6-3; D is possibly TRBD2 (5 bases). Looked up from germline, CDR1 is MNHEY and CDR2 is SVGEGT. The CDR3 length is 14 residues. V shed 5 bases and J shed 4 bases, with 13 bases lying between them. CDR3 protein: CASSRSTRADTQYF. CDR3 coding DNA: TGTGCCAGCAGTAGGTCTACTAGGGCAGATACGCAGTATTTT.

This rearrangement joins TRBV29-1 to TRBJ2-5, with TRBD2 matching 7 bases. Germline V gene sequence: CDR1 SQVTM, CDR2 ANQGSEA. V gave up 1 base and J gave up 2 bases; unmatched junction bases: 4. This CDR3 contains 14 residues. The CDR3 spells CSVEGEGTQETQYF. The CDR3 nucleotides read TGCAGCGTTGAAGGGGAGGGGACTCAAGAGACCCAGTACTTC. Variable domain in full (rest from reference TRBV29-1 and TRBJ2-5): SAVISQKPSRDICQRGTSLTIQCQVDSQVTMMFWYRQQPGQSLTLIATANQGSEATYESGFVIDKFPISRPNLTFSTLTVSNMSPEDSSIYLCSVEGEGTQETQYFGPGTRLLVL.

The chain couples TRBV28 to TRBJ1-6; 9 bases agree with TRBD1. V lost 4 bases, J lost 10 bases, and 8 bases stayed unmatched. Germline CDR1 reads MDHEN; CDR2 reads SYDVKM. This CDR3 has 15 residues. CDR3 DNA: TGTGCCAGCAGTTCCCCGGGACAGGGAGGATCACCCCTCCACTTT. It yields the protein CASSSPGQGGSPLHF.

The CDR3 bases are TGTGCCAGTAGTATAGCCCGGGATCAGCCCCAGCATTTT. Its translation: CASSIARDQPQHF. The chain recombines TRBV19 with TRBJ1-5; D is ambiguous. CDR1 LNHDA and CDR2 SQIVND come from the germline V gene (reference sequence). This CDR3 is 13 amino acids long. Trimming took 1 base from V and 5 from J, leaving 6 bases between them.

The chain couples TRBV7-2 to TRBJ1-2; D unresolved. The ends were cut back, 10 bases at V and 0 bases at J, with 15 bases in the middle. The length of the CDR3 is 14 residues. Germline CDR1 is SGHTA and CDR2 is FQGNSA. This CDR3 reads CATRVTGANYGYTF. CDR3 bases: TGTGCCACTAGAGTGACGGGTGCTAACTATGGCTACACCTTC.

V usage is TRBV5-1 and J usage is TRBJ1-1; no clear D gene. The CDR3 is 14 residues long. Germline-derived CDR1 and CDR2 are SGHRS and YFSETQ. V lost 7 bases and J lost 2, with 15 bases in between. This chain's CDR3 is CASAPRGDNTEAFF. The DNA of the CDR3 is TGCGCCAGCGCCCCGCGGGGAGACAACACTGAAGCTTTCTTT. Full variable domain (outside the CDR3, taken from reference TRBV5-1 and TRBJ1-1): KAGVTQTPRYLIKTRGQQVTLSCSPISGHRSVSWYQQTPGQGLQFLFEYFSETQRNKGNFPGRFSGRQFSNSRSEMNVSTLELGDSALYLCASAPRGDNTEAFFGQGTRLTVV.

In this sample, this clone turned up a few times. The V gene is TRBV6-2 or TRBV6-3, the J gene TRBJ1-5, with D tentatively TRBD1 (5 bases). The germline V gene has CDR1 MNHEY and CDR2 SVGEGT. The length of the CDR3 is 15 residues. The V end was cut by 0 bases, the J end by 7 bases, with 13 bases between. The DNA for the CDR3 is TGTGCCAGCAGTTACTCAGGAGGGGCAGGGCAGCCCCAGCATTTT. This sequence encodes CASSYSGGAGQPQHF.

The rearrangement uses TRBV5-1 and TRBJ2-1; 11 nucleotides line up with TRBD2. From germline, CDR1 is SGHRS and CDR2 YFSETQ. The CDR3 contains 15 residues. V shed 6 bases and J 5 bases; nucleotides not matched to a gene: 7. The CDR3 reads CASTPTSGANNEQFF. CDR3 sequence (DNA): TGCGCCAGCACCCCGACTAGCGGGGCAAACAATGAGCAGTTCTTC. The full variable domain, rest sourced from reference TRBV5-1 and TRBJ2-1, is KAGVTQTPRYLIKTRGQQVTLSCSPISGHRSVSWYQQTPGQGLQFLFEYFSETQRNKGNFPGRFSGRQFSNSRSEMNVSTLELGDSALYLCASTPTSGANNEQFFGPGTRLTVL.